The clone carrying this T cell receptor (beta chain) showed up just a few times. This specimen belongs to a study of cytomegalovirus exposure and HLA in healthy donors. Researchers ran the PCR with 60 Vbeta and 13 Jbeta primers. Produced via immunoSEQ multiplex PCR; TCRdb's table is partial and in-frame only. The data contain about 99,000 clones, around 79% of them singletons. V lost 8 bases and J lost 5; bases outside the gene matches: 5. This CDR3 region has 13 residues. Germline V gene sequence: CDR1 LNHDA, CDR2 SQIVND (reference sequence). This chain links TRBV19 with TRBJ1-5, with TRBD1 identical over 8 bases. Sequencing was performed on PBMCs. This sequence was found in a man between 60 and 75 years old in good health and CMV-seropositive. Written as DNA, the CDR3 is TGTGCCAGTGCGGGACAGGCCCATCAGCCCCAGCATTTT. Protein sequence: CASAGQAHQPQHF.